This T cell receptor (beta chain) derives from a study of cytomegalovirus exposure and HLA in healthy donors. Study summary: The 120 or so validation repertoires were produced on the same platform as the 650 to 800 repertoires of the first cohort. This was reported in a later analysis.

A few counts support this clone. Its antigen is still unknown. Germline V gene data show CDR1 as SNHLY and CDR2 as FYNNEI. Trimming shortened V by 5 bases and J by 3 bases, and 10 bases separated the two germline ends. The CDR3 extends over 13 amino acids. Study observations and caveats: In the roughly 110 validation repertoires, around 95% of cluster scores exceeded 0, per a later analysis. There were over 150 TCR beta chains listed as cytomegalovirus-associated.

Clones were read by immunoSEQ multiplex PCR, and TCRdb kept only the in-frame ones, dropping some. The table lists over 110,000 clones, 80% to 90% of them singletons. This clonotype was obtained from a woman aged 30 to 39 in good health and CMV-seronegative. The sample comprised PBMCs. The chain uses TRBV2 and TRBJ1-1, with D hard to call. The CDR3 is CASSNGRYTEAFF. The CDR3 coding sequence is TGTGCCAGCAGTAACGGGAGATACACTGAAGCTTTCTTT. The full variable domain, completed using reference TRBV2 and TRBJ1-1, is EPEVTQTPSHQVTQMGQEVILRCVPISNHLYFYWYRQILGQKVEFLVSFYNNEISEKSEIFDDQFSVERPDGSNFTLKIRSTKLEDSAMYFCASSNGRYTEAFFGQGTRLTVV.